A single sample is the source of the 24 T cell receptor beta chains below, sequenced in a study of T cells in tuberculosis. Clones were read by immunoSEQ multiplex PCR, and TCRdb kept only the in-frame ones, dropping some. Of roughly 34,000 clones detected, nearly 90% appear once; the ten largest clones hold less than 6.5%. The time point denotes: new active TB diagnosis, blood taken before or within 7 days of starting treatment. The sequencing used PBMCs, collected at tuberculosis diagnosis. The receptor source for this set is an adult with tuberculosis.

Only a few counts were recorded for this clone. V and J are TRBV4-1 and TRBJ2-1; D gene ambiguous. CDR1 is MGHRA, CDR2 YSYEKL, per germline. The CDR3 length is 15 residues. Trimming stripped 2 bases from V and 10 bases from J, with 18 bases between. The CDR3 loop reads CASSQPVVAGSEQFF. The CDR3 DNA is TGCGCCAGCAGCCAACCCGTGGTAGCCGGCTCAGAGCAGTTCTTC.

Comments on this clone: The germline gene is not matched at one end of the junction; a read error may be the cause. The chain employs TRBV5-6 and TRBJ1-4, with a weak D call TRBD1 (5 bases). Germline CDR1 SGHDT, CDR2 YYEEEE. The CDR3 is 15 amino acids. CDR3 nucleotide sequence: TGTGCCAGCAGCGCTGAGACAGACGAGGTGGAAAATCTGTTTTTT. This codes for CASSAETDEVENLFF.

This sequence joins TRBV6-1 and TRBJ1-1; TRBD1 agrees at 7 bases. Trimming at V came to 7 bases and at J to 4 bases, leaving 6 bases not matched to a gene. CDR3 size: 13 residues. CDR1 and CDR2 from the germline V gene are MNHNS and SASEGT. The CDR3 region is CASTRGFGTEAFF. The CDR3 nucleotides are TGTGCCAGCACCAGGGGGTTCGGCACTGAAGCTTTCTTT.

This clone was detected a few times. The chain couples TRBV4-1 to TRBJ2-1, with 9 bases identical to TRBD2. The CDR3 has 17 amino acids. V shed 3 bases, J shed 4 bases, and the junction held 10 bases outside the gene matches. From germline, CDR1 is MGHRA and CDR2 YSYEKL. CDR3 amino acids: CASSQGWAAGGYNEQFF. In DNA form, the CDR3 reads TGCGCCAGCAGCCAGGGCTGGGCAGCGGGGGGTTACAATGAGCAGTTCTTC.

The rearrangement joins TRBV15 to TRBJ1-5; 9 nucleotides line up with TRBD1. Trimming cost V 5 bases and J 4 bases; bases outside gene matches: 6. The CDR3 spans 15 residues. Germline CDR1 is LNHNV and CDR2 is YYDKDF (reference sequence). CDR3 sequence reads: CATSGTGWDNQPQHF. The CDR3, as DNA: TGTGCCACCAGCGGGACAGGGTGGGATAATCAGCCCCAGCATTTT.

The chain carries TRBV30 and TRBJ1-5; no clear D gene. V lost 2 bases, J lost 1 base, and 6 bases lay in between. This CDR3 is built from 13 residues. Germline lookup yields CDR1 GTSNPN and CDR2 SVGIG (reference sequence). Written as DNA, the CDR3 is TGTGCCTGGAGTCCAACAAGCAATCAGCCCCAGCATTTT. As protein: CAWSPTSNQPQHF. Full variable domain (remainder filled in from reference TRBV30 and TRBJ1-5): SQTIHQWPATLVQPVGSPLSLECTVEGTSNPNLYWYRQAAGRGLQLLFYSVGIGQISSEVPQNLSASRPQDRQFILSSKKLLLSDSGFYLCAWSPTSNQPQHFGDGTRLSIL.

V is TRBV6-5 and J is TRBJ1-1; 7 bases map to TRBD1. Trimming removed 7 bases from V and 3 bases from J; junction bases left unmatched: 11. CDR3 length equals 15 residues. CDR1 and CDR2 (germline): MNHEY, SVGAGI. The CDR3 loop reads CASTQPGGKDTEAFF. In nucleotides, the CDR3 is TGTGCCAGCACCCAACCAGGGGGTAAGGACACTGAAGCTTTCTTT.

This chain joins TRBV7-2 and TRBJ2-2, with TRBD1 matching over 9 bases. The germline V gene has CDR1 SGHTA and CDR2 FQGNSA. Trimming cost V 5 bases and J 6 bases; bases outside gene matches: 7. The CDR3 sequence is 15 residues long. Here the CDR3 reads CASSRRDRVSGELFF. The CDR3 coding sequence is TGTGCCAGCAGCCGACGGGACAGGGTTTCCGGGGAGCTGTTTTTT. Supplemented by reference TRBV7-2 and TRBJ2-2, the full variable domain reads GAGVSQSPSNKVTEKGKDVELRCDPISGHTALYWYRQSLGQGLEFLIYFQGNSAPDKSGLPSDRFSAERTGGSVSTLTIQRTQQEDSAVYLCASSRRDRVSGELFFGEGSRLTVL.

The chain couples TRBV10-1 to TRBJ2-7; D unresolved. The V gene's germline CDR1 is WNHNN and CDR2 SYGVQD (reference sequence). Trimming stripped 3 bases from V and 1 base from J, with 10 bases between. The CDR3 has 14 residues. CDR3 protein: CASSDPEQSYEQYF. For the CDR3, the DNA is TGCGCCAGCAGTGACCCCGAACAGTCCTACGAGCAGTACTTC.

The genes are TRBV7-2 and TRBJ2-7; D is possibly TRBD2 (6 bases). Trimming removed 1 base at V and 0 bases at J, with 10 bases between. The CDR3 is 15 residues long. Looked up from germline, CDR1 is SGHTA and CDR2 is FQGNSA. For the CDR3, the DNA is TGTGCCAGCAGCTTAGGGCAGGGACTCTCCTACGAGCAGTACTTC. Protein product: CASSLGQGLSYEQYF.

V usage is TRBV28 and J usage is TRBJ1-4; TRBD1 is a possible D gene (5 bases). V dropped 1 base and J dropped 4 bases, with 10 bases sitting between them. CDR3 length: 15 residues. Germline CDR1 reads MDHEN; CDR2 reads SYDVKM. In DNA form, the CDR3 reads TGTGCCAGCAGTTTATTTGACAGCATTAATGAAAAACTGTTTTTT. It encodes CASSLFDSINEKLFF.

V is TRBV7-2 and J is TRBJ2-7, with 8 positions matching TRBD2. V gave up 8 bases and J gave up 4 bases; unmatched junction bases: 10. The CDR3 contains 14 residues. Germline values: CDR1 SGHTA, CDR2 FQGNSA. This chain's CDR3 is CASGDGTSGYEQYF. In DNA, the CDR3 is TGTGCCAGCGGAGACGGGACTAGTGGTTACGAGCAGTACTTC. The full variable domain, rest sourced from reference TRBV7-2 and TRBJ2-7, is GAGVSQSPSNKVTEKGKDVELRCDPISGHTALYWYRQSLGQGLEFLIYFQGNSAPDKSGLPSDRFSAERTGGSVSTLTIQRTQQEDSAVYLCASGDGTSGYEQYFGPGTRLTVT.

The chain couples TRBV28 to TRBJ1-2; D is perhaps TRBD1 (5 bases). This CDR3 has 12 amino acids. Germline CDR1 MDHEN, CDR2 SYDVKM. V lost 10 bases to trimming and J lost 1 base, with 10 bases between them. CDR3 DNA: TGTGCCACCGGGGGGGGTAACTATGGCTACACCTTC. This encodes CATGGGNYGYTF.

The rearrangement joins TRBV6-5 to TRBJ2-5, with a tentative D call TRBD2 (5 bases). Germline values: CDR1 MNHEY, CDR2 SVGAGI. The CDR3 consists of 12 residues. Trimming left V 4 bases short and J 5 bases short, with 8 bases between. The CDR3 DNA reads TGTGCCAGCAGTTTGTCGGGGGAGACCCAGTACTTC. This encodes CASSLSGETQYF.

The chain couples TRBV27 to TRBJ2-1; a weak D match, TRBD1 (5 bases). CDR3 size: 14 residues. V shed 2 bases and J shed 3 bases, with 8 bases lying between them. CDR1 is MNHEY, CDR2 SMNVEV, per germline (reference sequence). As DNA, the CDR3 is TGTGCCAGCAGTTTAGGTCAGGGCTACAATGAGCAGTTCTTC. It encodes CASSLGQGYNEQFF.

The chain recombines TRBV9 with TRBJ1-1, with a possible D match to TRBD1 (5 bases). Germline loops: CDR1 SGDLS, CDR2 YYNGEE. This CDR3 is 13 amino acids long. The V end lost 0 bases, the J end lost 5 bases, and 8 bases lay between the germline ends. Here the CDR3 DNA reads TGTGCCAGCAGCGTAGGGGGGGAAACTGAAGCTTTCTTT. It yields the protein CASSVGGETEAFF.

This rearrangement joins TRBV19 to TRBJ2-1; maybe TRBD2 (5 bases). The CDR3 sequence is 13 residues long. V lost 5 bases to trimming and J lost 2 bases, with 7 bases between them. CDR1 is LNHDA and CDR2 is SQIVND in the germline V gene (reference sequence). This CDR3 reads CASSRGTYNEQFF. CDR3 DNA: TGTGCCAGTAGTCGGGGAACCTACAATGAGCAGTTCTTC.

The chain links TRBV4-3 to TRBJ2-7; D remains unclear. Germline V gives CDR1 LGHNA, CDR2 YSLEER. This CDR3 region has 14 residues. V shed 0 bases and J shed 4 bases, with 10 bases lying between them. The CDR3 is CASSQDRLGYEQYF. CDR3 sequence (DNA): TGCGCCAGCAGCCAAGATAGACTTGGATACGAGCAGTACTTC.

The chain links TRBV14 to TRBJ2-7; D is perhaps TRBD1 (5 bases). The V end was cut by 4 bases, the J end by 5 bases, with 18 bases between. CDR3 size: 15 residues. CDR1 and CDR2 (germline): SGHDN, FVKESK. The DNA for the CDR3 is TGTGCCAGCAGCCCACGAGCTAACGGCAGGGACGAGCAGTACTTC. Translation gives CASSPRANGRDEQYF.

V gene TRBV6-1 combines with J gene TRBJ1-6; maybe TRBD1 (6 bases). The CDR3 has 19 amino acids. From germline, CDR1 is MNHNS and CDR2 SASEGT. V was shortened by 2 bases and J by 9 bases, with 26 bases between the two germline ends. This chain's CDR3 is CASSELGRDTALWGSPLHF. The CDR3 DNA sequence: TGTGCCAGCAGTGAACTAGGGAGGGACACAGCCCTTTGGGGTTCACCCCTCCACTTT.

The V call is TRBV30, the J call TRBJ1-5; D is unclear. V was trimmed by 2 bases and J by 5 bases, leaving 7 bases between them. The length of the CDR3 is 12 residues. Looked up from germline, CDR1 is GTSNPN and CDR2 is SVGIG (reference sequence). The CDR3 reads CAWSTADQPQHF. In DNA, the CDR3 is TGTGCCTGGAGTACGGCGGATCAGCCCCAGCATTTT. Drawing the rest from reference TRBV30 and TRBJ1-5, the complete variable domain is SQTIHQWPATLVQPVGSPLSLECTVEGTSNPNLYWYRQAAGRGLQLLFYSVGIGQISSEVPQNLSASRPQDRQFILSSKKLLLSDSGFYLCAWSTADQPQHFGDGTRLSIL.

The rearrangement uses TRBV5-1 and TRBJ1-2; TRBD1 aligns across 7 bases. The ends lost 4 bases at V and 8 bases at J; junction bases unmatched: 2. The CDR3 totals 11 residues. Germline CDR1 reads SGHRS; CDR2 reads YFSETQ. CDR3 sequence: CASSLTGGYTF. CDR3 in DNA: TGCGCCAGCAGCCTGACAGGGGGCTACACCTTC. The entire variable domain, with the rest obtained from reference TRBV5-1 and TRBJ1-2, is as follows: KAGVTQTPRYLIKTRGQQVTLSCSPISGHRSVSWYQQTPGQGLQFLFEYFSETQRNKGNFPGRFSGRQFSNSRSEMNVSTLELGDSALYLCASSLTGGYTFGSGTRLTVV.

V gene TRBV18 combines with J gene TRBJ1-1, with 10 bases matching TRBD1. CDR1 KGHSH and CDR2 LQKENI come from the germline V gene. The CDR3 sequence is 15 residues long. V lost 3 bases and J lost 9; bases outside the gene matches: 10. CDR3 amino acids: CASSPSGTGDTQAFF. The CDR3 DNA sequence: TGTGCCAGCTCACCGTCCGGGACAGGGGACACCCAAGCTTTCTTT.

The chain has TRBV7-8 and TRBJ2-1; 8 bases are a match to TRBD2. With 5 bases clipped from V and 15 bases from J, the junction kept 6 bases outside the gene matches. The CDR3 spans 11 residues. Looked up from germline, CDR1 is SGHVS and CDR2 is FQNEAQ. The CDR3 loop reads CASSPGGAPFF. The CDR3, as DNA: TGTGCCAGCAGCCCCGGGGGGGCCCCGTTCTTC.